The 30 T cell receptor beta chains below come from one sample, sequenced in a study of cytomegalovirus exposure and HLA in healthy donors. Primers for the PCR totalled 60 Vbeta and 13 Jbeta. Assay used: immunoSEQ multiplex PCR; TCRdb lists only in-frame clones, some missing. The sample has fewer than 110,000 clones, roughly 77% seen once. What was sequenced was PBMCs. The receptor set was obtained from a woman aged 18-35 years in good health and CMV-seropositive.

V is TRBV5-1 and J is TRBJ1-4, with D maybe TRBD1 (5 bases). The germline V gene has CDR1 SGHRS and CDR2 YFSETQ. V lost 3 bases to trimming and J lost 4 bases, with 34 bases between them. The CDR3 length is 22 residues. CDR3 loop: CASSWGPGGAALLQLFNEKLFF. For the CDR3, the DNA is TGCGCCAGCAGCTGGGGACCCGGCGGGGCTGCTCTCCTTCAGCTTTTTAATGAAAAACTGTTTTTT.

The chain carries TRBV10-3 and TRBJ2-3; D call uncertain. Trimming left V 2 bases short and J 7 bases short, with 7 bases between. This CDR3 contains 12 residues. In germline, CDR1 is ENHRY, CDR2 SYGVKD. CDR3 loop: CAISEGSNTQYF. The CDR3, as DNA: TGTGCCATCAGTGAGGGTAGTAATACGCAGTATTTT.

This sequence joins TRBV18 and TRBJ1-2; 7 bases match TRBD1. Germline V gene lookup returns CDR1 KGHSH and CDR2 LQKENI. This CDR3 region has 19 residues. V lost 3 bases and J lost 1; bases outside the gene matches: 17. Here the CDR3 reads CASSPPAGNRGQVNYGYTF. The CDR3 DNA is TGTGCCAGCTCACCCCCCGCCGGGAACCGTGGACAGGTTAACTATGGCTACACCTTC.

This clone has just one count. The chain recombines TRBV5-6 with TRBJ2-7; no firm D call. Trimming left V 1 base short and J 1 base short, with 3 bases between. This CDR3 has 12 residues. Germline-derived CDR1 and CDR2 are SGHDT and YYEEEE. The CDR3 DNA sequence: TGTGCCAGCAGCTTGACTTCCTACGAGCAGTACTTC. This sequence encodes CASSLTSYEQYF.

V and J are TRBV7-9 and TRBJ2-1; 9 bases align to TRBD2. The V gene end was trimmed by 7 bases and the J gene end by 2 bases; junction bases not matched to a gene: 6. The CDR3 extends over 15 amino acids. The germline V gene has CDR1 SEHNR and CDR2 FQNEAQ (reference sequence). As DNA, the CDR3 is TGTGCCAGCATAAAGGCGGGGGGGGCCTACAATGAGCAGTTCTTC. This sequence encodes CASIKAGGAYNEQFF.

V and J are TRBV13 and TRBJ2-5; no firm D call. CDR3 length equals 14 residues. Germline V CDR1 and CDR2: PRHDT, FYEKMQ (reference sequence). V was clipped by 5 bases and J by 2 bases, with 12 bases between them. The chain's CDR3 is CASSPRGVQETQYF. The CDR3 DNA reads TGTGCCAGCAGCCCCCGAGGCGTACAAGAGACCCAGTACTTC. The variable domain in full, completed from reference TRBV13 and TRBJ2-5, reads AAGVIQSPRHLIKEKRETATLKCYPIPRHDTVYWYQQGPGQDPQFLISFYEKMQSDKGSIPDRFSAQQFSDYHSELNMSSLELGDSALYFCASSPRGVQETQYFGPGTRLLVL.

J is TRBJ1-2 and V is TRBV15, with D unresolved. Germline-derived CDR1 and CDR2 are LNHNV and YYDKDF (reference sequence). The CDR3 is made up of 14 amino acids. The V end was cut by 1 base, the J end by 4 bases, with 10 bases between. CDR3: CATSRAGGLYGYTF. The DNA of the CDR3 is TGTGCCACCAGCAGAGCGGGTGGCCTCTATGGCTACACCTTC.

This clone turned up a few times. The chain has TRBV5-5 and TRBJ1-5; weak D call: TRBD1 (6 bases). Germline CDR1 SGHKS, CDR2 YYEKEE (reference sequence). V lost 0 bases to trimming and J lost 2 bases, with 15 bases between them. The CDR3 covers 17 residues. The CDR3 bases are TGTGCCAGCAGCTTGGGGACCGGACAGTTTCGCAATCAGCCCCAGCATTTT. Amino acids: CASSLGTGQFRNQPQHF.

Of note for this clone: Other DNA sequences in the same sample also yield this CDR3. CDR3: CASSRTSGAYEQYF. In DNA, the CDR3 is TGCGCCAGCAGCCGGACTAGCGGTGCCTACGAGCAGTACTTC. This sequence joins TRBV5-1 and TRBJ2-7; 10 bases line up with TRBD2. Germline V lookup: CDR1 SGHRS, CDR2 YFSETQ. V was pared by 4 bases and J by 2 bases, with 3 bases of the junction left unmatched. This CDR3 contains 14 residues.

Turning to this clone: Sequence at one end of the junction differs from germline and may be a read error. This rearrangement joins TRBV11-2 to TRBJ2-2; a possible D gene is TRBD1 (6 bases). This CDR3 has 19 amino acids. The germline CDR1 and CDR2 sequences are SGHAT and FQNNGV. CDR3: CASSPEPPNRVTLTRELFF. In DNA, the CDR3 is TGTGCCAGCAGCCCAGAACCACCAAACAGGGTCACCCTCACCCGGGAGCTGTTTTTT.

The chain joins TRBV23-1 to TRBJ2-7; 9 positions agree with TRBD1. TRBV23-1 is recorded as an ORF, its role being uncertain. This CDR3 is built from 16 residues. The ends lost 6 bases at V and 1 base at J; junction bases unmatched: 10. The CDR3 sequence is CASSNPAGTGSYEQYF. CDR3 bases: TGCGCCAGCAGCAACCCCGCCGGGACAGGGTCCTACGAGCAGTACTTC.

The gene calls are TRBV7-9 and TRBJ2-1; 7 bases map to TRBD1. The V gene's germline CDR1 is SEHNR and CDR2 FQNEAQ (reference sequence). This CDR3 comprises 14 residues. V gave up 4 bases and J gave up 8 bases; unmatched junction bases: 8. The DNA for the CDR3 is TGTGCCAGCAGCTACATCAACAGGGGAGATGAGCAGTTCTTC. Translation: CASSYINRGDEQFF.

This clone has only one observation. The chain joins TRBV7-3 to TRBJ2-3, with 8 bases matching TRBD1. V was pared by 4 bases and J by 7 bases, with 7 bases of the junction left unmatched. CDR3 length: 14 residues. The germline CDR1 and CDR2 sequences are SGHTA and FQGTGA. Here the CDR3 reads CASSSADRGNTQYF. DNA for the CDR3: TGTGCCAGCAGCTCAGCCGACAGGGGAAATACGCAGTATTTT.

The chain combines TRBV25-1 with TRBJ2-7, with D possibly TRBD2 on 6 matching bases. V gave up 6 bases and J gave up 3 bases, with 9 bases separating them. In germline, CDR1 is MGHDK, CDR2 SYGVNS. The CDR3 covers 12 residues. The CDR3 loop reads CASRLASYEQYF. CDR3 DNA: TGTGCCAGCAGGCTAGCGAGCTACGAGCAGTACTTC.

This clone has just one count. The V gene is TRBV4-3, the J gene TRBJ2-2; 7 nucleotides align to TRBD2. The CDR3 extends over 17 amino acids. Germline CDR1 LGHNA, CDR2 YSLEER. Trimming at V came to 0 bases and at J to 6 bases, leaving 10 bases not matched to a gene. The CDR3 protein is CASSQDGAGEGAGELFF. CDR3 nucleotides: TGCGCCAGCAGCCAAGATGGGGCGGGAGAAGGGGCCGGGGAGCTGTTTTTT.

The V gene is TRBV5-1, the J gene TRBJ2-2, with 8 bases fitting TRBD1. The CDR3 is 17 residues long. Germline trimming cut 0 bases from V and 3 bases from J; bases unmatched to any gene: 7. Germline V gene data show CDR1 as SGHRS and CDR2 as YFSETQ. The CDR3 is CASSLDRQGLYTGELFF. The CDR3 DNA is TGCGCCAGCAGCTTGGACCGACAGGGGCTGTACACCGGGGAGCTGTTTTTT.

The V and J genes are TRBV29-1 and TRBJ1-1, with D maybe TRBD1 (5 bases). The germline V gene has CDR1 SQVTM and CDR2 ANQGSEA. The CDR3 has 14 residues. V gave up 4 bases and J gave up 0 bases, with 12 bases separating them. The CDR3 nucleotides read TGCAGCGTTGTTGGGGCAGCTGTGAACACTGAAGCTTTCTTT. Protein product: CSVVGAAVNTEAFF.

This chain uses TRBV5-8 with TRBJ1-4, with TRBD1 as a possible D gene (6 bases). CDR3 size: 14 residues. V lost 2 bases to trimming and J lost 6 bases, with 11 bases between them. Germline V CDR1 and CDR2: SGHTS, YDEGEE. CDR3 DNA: TGTGCCAGCAGCTTTGACAGGATGGATGAAAAACTGTTTTTT. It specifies CASSFDRMDEKLFF.

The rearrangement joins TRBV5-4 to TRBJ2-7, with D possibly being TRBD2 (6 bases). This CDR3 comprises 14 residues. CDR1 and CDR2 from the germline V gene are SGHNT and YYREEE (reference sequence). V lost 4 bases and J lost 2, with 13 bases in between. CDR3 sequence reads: CASSVWAGTYEQYF. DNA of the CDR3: TGTGCCAGCAGCGTCTGGGCGGGAACCTACGAGCAGTACTTC.

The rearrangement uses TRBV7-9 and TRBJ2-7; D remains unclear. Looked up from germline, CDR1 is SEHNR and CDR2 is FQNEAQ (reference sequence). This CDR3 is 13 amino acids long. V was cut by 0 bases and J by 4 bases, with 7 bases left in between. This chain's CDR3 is CASSLAIEYEQYF. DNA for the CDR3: TGTGCCAGCAGCTTAGCAATAGAATACGAGCAGTACTTC.

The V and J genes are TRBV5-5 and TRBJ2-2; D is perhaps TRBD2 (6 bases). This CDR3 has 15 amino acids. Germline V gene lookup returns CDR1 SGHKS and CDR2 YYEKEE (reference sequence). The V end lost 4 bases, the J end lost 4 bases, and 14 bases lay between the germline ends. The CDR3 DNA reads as TGTGCCAGCAGCCGGGACTCGAGGGGCACCGGGGAGCTGTTTTTT. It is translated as CASSRDSRGTGELFF.

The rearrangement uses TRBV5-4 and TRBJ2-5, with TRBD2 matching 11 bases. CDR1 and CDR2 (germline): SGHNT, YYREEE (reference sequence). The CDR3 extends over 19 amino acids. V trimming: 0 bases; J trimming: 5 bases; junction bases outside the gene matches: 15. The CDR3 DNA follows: TGTGCCAGCAGCTTGGCCGTGGCTAGCGGGGGGACCCCTCGGGAGACCCAGTACTTC. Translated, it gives CASSLAVASGGTPRETQYF. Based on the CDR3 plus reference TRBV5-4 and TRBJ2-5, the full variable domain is ETGVTQSPTHLIKTRGQQVTLRCSSQSGHNTVSWYQQALGQGPQFIFQYYREEENGRGNFPPRFSGLQFPNYSSELNVNALELDDSALYLCASSLAVASGGTPRETQYFGPGTRLLVL.

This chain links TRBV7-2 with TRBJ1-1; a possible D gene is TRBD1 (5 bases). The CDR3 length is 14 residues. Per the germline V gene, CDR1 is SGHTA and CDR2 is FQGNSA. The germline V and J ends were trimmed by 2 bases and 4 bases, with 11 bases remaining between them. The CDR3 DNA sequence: TGTGCCAGCAGCTTACAGGGACTTGGCACTGAAGCTTTCTTT. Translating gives CASSLQGLGTEAFF.

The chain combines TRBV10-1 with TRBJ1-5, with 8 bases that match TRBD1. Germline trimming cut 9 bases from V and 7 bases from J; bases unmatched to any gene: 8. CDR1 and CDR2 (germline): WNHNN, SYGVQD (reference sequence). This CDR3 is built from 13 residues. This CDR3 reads CARHGQGSQPQHF. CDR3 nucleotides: TGCGCCAGACATGGACAGGGTTCGCAGCCCCAGCATTTT.

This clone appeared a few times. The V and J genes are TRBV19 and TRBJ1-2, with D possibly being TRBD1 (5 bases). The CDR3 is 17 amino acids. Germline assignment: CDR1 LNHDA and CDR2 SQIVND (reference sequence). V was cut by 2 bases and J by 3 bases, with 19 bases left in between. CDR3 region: CASSIIGEGLRDYGYTF. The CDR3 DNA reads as TGTGCCAGTAGTATAATAGGAGAGGGACTCCGGGACTATGGCTACACCTTC.

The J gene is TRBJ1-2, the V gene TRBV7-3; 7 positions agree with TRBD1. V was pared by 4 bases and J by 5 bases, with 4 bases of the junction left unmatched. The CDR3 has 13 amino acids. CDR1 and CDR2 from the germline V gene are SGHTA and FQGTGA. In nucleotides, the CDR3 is TGTGCCAGCAGCTCGGACAGGCGATATGGCTACACCTTC. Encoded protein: CASSSDRRYGYTF. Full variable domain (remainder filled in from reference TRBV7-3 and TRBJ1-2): GAGVSQTPSNKVTEKGKYVELRCDPISGHTALYWYRQSLGQGPEFLIYFQGTGAADDSGLPNDRFFAVRPEGSVSTLKIQRTERGDSAVYLCASSSDRRYGYTFGSGTRLTVV.

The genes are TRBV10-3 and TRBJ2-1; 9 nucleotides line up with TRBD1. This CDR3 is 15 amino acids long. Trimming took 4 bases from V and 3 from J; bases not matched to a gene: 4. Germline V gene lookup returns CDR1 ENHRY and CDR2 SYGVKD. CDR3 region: CAISVGTGYYNEQFF. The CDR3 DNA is TGTGCCATCAGTGTCGGGACAGGGTACTACAATGAGCAGTTCTTC.

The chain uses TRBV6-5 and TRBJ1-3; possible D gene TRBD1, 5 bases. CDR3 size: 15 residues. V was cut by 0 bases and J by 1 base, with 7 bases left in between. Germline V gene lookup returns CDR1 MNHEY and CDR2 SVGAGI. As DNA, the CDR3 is TGTGCCAGCAGTTACTCGAAGGGGTCTGGAAACACCATATATTTT. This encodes CASSYSKGSGNTIYF.

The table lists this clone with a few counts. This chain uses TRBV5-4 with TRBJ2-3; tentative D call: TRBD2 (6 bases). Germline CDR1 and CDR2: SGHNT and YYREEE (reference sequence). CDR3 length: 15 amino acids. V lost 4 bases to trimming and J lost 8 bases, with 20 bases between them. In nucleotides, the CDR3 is TGTGCCAGCAGCCCCGGAGCAAGGGAGGTCTCTACGCAGTATTTT. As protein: CASSPGAREVSTQYF.

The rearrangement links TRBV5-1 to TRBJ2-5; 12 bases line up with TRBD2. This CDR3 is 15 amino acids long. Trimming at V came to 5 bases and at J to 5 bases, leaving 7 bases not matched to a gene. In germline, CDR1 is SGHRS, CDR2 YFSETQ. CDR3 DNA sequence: TGCGCCAGCAGGGTAACTAGCGGGGGGATGGAGACCCAGTACTTC. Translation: CASRVTSGGMETQYF.